Listed here are 17 T cell receptor beta chains from one sample, sequenced in a study of chemoradiotherapy in HPV16-positive cancers. Sequencing used immunoSEQ multiplex PCR; TCRdb keeps in-frame clones, though not all of them. The table includes approximately 2,800 clones, 80% to 95% detected once. Sequencing used tumor tissue, obtained from a patient who underwent chemoradiotherapy. These receptors came from a human donor with HPV-associated anogenital cancer.

The CDR3 here is CASSFGGQGSRSNQPQHF. The CDR3 nucleotides read TGTGCCAGCAGCTTTGGCGGACAGGGTAGTAGGAGCAATCAGCCCCAGCATTTT. This chain connects TRBV7-9 to TRBJ1-5; the match to TRBD1 covers 8 bases. The CDR3 runs to 18 residues. CDR1 is SEHNR and CDR2 is FQNEAQ in the germline V gene (reference sequence). Unmatched junction bases numbered 11, after V lost 3 bases and J lost 1 base.

The chain links TRBV7-9 to TRBJ2-5; 9 bases line up with TRBD1. This CDR3 contains 17 residues. V lost 5 bases to trimming and J lost 4 bases; unmatched junction nucleotides: 14. Per the germline V gene, CDR1 is SEHNR and CDR2 is FQNEAQ (reference sequence). This chain's CDR3 is CASSQGQGQSLGETQYF. As DNA, the CDR3 is TGTGCCAGCAGCCAAGGACAGGGGCAGTCGTTAGGAGAGACCCAGTACTTC. The full variable domain, its missing parts supplied by reference TRBV7-9 and TRBJ2-5, is DTGVSQNPRHKITKRGQNVTFRCDPISEHNRLYWYRQTLGQGPEFLTYFQNEAQLEKSRLLSDRFSAERPKGSFSTLEIQRTEQGDSAMYLCASSQGQGQSLGETQYFGPGTRLLVL.

The chain is built from TRBV18 and TRBJ2-3, with D perhaps TRBD2 (5 bases). The germline CDR1 and CDR2 sequences are KGHSH and LQKENI. The CDR3 loop spans 13 amino acids. V lost 6 bases and J lost 3, with 10 bases in between. The CDR3 is CASSPDLTDTQYF. The CDR3 DNA is TGTGCCAGCTCTCCGGACTTGACAGATACGCAGTATTTT.

V and J are TRBV7-6 and TRBJ2-2, with D possibly called TRBD1 or TRBD2 (6 bases each). V shed 3 bases and J shed 3 bases, with 11 bases lying between them. This CDR3 region has 15 residues. The V gene's germline CDR1 is SGHVS and CDR2 FNYEAQ. The CDR3 sequence: CASSFTRGDTGELFF. The CDR3 DNA reads as TGTGCCAGCAGCTTTACAAGGGGGGACACCGGGGAGCTGTTTTTT. Looking up the rest from reference TRBV7-6 and TRBJ2-2 gives the full variable domain: GAGVSQSPRYKVTKRGQDVALRCDPISGHVSLYWYRQALGQGPEFLTYFNYEAQQDKSGLPNDRFSAERPEGSISTLTIQRTEQRDSAMYRCASSFTRGDTGELFFGEGSRLTVL.

The rearrangement links TRBV10-3 to TRBJ2-1, with 8 bases fitting TRBD2. CDR1 ENHRY and CDR2 SYGVKD come from the germline V gene. This CDR3 comprises 12 residues. The V gene end was trimmed by 5 bases and the J gene end by 7 bases; junction bases not matched to a gene: 1. CDR3 sequence: CAISRGGNEQFF. DNA of the CDR3: TGTGCCATCAGTCGGGGGGGTAATGAGCAGTTCTTC.

The rearrangement joins TRBV19 to TRBJ2-7, with D possibly being TRBD2 (6 bases). The CDR3 has 16 amino acids. V lost 5 bases to trimming and J lost 1 base, with 18 bases between them. Germline values: CDR1 LNHDA, CDR2 SQIVND (reference sequence). In DNA form, the CDR3 reads TGTGCCAGTAGTGCGGGGTTCAGCTCCTATTCCTACGAGCAGTACTTC. Its protein product is CASSAGFSSYSYEQYF.

In DNA, the CDR3 is TGTGCCAGCAGTCAACAGGGAAACACTGAAGCTTTCTTT. Encoded protein: CASSQQGNTEAFF. The rearrangement joins TRBV6-6 to TRBJ1-1; a possible D gene is TRBD1 (6 bases). This CDR3 region has 13 residues. Trimming removed 5 bases at V and 2 bases at J, with 9 bases between. CDR1 MNHNY and CDR2 SVGAGI come from the germline V gene (reference sequence).

The J gene is TRBJ1-2, the V gene TRBV6-5, with 9 bases identical to TRBD1. Unmatched junction bases numbered 3, after V lost 6 bases and J lost 4 bases. The CDR3 is 13 residues long. The V gene's germline CDR1 is MNHEY and CDR2 SVGAGI. The CDR3 bases are TGTGCCAGCAGGACAGGGGGGGTCTATGGCTACACCTTC. Encoded protein: CASRTGGVYGYTF.

The chain joins TRBV11-2 to TRBJ2-3, with 10 bases that match TRBD2. V shed 5 bases, J shed 5 bases, and the junction held 16 bases outside the gene matches. The germline gives CDR1 SGHAT, CDR2 FQNNGV. The CDR3 contains 18 residues. This chain's CDR3 is CASSAPWQRGGPEDTQYF. For the CDR3, the DNA is TGTGCCAGCAGCGCCCCTTGGCAGCGGGGGGGCCCTGAAGATACGCAGTATTTT.

This clone was counted a single time. V and J are TRBV21-1 and TRBJ1-3; the D call in the table, TRBD1, was not verified against the DNA. TRBV21-1 is deemed a pseudogene. The CDR3 runs to 19 residues. The chain's CDR3 is CASSPNAGTGSIGRNTIYF. The CDR3 coding sequence is TGTGCCAGCAGCCCGAATGCGGGGACAGGCTCTATAGGGAGAAACACCATATATTTT.

The genes are TRBV5-4 and TRBJ2-4; D uncertain. The CDR3 spans 14 residues. Germline V CDR1 and CDR2: SGHNT, YYREEE (reference sequence). Deletions cut 0 bases from V and 0 bases from J, with 4 bases between. CDR3 DNA: TGTGCCAGCAGCTTGGGAGTAGCCAAAAACATTCAGTACTTC. This encodes CASSLGVAKNIQYF.

The chain links TRBV18 to TRBJ1-2; D unclear. Trimming took off 4 bases at V and 0 bases at J, with 12 bases between the two ends. The CDR3 contains 15 residues. Germline CDR1 reads KGHSH; CDR2 reads LQKENI. Here the CDR3 DNA reads TGTGCCAGCTCACTAACCGGGCCGACTAACTATGGCTACACCTTC. Translated, it gives CASSLTGPTNYGYTF.

V and J are TRBV5-1 and TRBJ1-1, with D hard to call. Germline V CDR1 and CDR2: SGHRS, YFSETQ. V shed 6 bases and J shed 5 bases, with 14 bases lying between them. The CDR3 is made up of 13 amino acids. The CDR3 here is CASTQTISTEAFF. CDR3 DNA: TGCGCCAGCACTCAAACCATCTCGACTGAAGCTTTCTTT.

The rearrangement joins TRBV6-5 to TRBJ2-7; D gene unclear. The CDR3 has 13 amino acids. CDR1 and CDR2 (germline): MNHEY, SVGAGI. Between the trimmed V and J ends, which lost 4 bases and 6 bases, there was a span of 13 bases. The DNA for the CDR3 is TGTGCCAGCAGTTCCTTGTACAGTGGCGAGCAGTACTTC. This encodes CASSSLYSGEQYF.

The chain carries TRBV29-1 and TRBJ1-4, with 9 bases lining up with TRBD1. The CDR3 spans 14 residues. V gave up 5 bases and J gave up 2 bases; unmatched junction bases: 3. Germline V lookup: CDR1 SQVTM, CDR2 ANQGSEA. The CDR3, as DNA: TGCAGCGTTCCCGGGACAGGGACTAATGAAAAACTGTTTTTT. Its translation: CSVPGTGTNEKLFF.

The chain employs TRBV30 and TRBJ1-2; D call uncertain. CDR3 length: 13 residues. Between the trimmed V and J ends, which lost 4 bases and 8 bases, there was a span of 17 bases. Germline CDR1 and CDR2: GTSNPN and SVGIG (reference sequence). The CDR3 nucleotides read TGTGCCTGGAATCCAAATGGAGGCACCGGCTACACCTTC. The encoded protein is CAWNPNGGTGYTF.

J is TRBJ1-2 and V is TRBV5-6, with TRBD1 matching 8 bases. Germline V gene data show CDR1 as SGHDT and CDR2 as YYEEEE. V gave up 0 bases and J gave up 5 bases; unmatched junction bases: 12. The CDR3 is 17 residues long. In DNA form, the CDR3 reads TGTGCCAGCAGCTTGGTCGCCGGACAGGGAGTTCTATATGGCTACACCTTC. It is translated as CASSLVAGQGVLYGYTF.